Listed below are T cell receptor beta chains from one sample, sequenced in a study of cytomegalovirus exposure and HLA in healthy donors. Produced via immunoSEQ multiplex PCR; TCRdb's table is partial and in-frame only. The sample contains under 100,000 clones, almost 85% of which appear only once. The sequenced sample was PBMCs. Receptor source: a woman aged 18-29 years in good health and CMV-seropositive. Both conserved end residues are part of each CDR3. Each record gives: J gene, D gene, clone size, V gene, CDR3 DNA, CDR3 protein. The D gene is left open where the match is weak. Not all rows give a size; the values are once, few, many and, for expanded clones, a class.

TRBJ2-7 | TRBD1 | NA | TRBV6-5 | TGTGCCAGCAGCCAGGACAGGGCCTACTCCTACGAGCAGTACTTC | CASSQDRAYSYEQYF
TRBJ1-1 | NA | NA | TRBV25-1 | TGTGCCAGCAGTGTGTGGACAGAAAACACTGAAGCTTTCTTT | CASSVWTENTEAFF
TRBJ1-2 | NA | once | TRBV7-2 | TGTGCCAGCAGCCCCCGCACCTCGGGATCAGGAGGTGGCTACACCTTC | CASSPRTSGSGGGYTF
TRBJ2-2 | TRBD2 | NA | TRBV11-3 | TGTGCCAGCAGCCGAGGACTAGAATACGGGGAGCTGTTTTTT | CASSRGLEYGELFF
TRBJ1-1 | NA | few | TRBV28 | TGTGCCAGCTGCGGGGTGAACACTGAAGCTTTCTTT | CASCGVNTEAFF
TRBJ2-1 | NA | NA | TRBV6-1 | TGTGCCAGCAGAGAGACAAGGGAGCAGTTCTTC | CASRETREQFF
TRBJ2-2 | NA | NA | TRBV5-8 | TGTGCCAGCAGCTTTGGGACATCGAACACCGGGGAGCTGTTTTTT | CASSFGTSNTGELFF
TRBJ1-2 | TRBD1 | NA | TRBV30 | TGTGCCTGGAGTGTATTTACTGGACAGGGATATGGCTACACCTTC | CAWSVFTGQGYGYTF
TRBJ1-3 | NA | once | TRBV5-1 | TGCGCCAGCAGCTTGGTCGGGGATCCCTCTGGAAACACCATATATTTT | CASSLVGDPSGNTIYF
TRBJ1-5 | NA | once | TRBV7-9 | TGTGCCAGCAGCCCTTTAAGGACAGAACCTCCCCAGCCCCAGCATTTT | CASSPLRTEPPQPQHF
TRBJ2-1 | TRBD2 | NA | TRBV5-4 | TGTGCCAGCAGCTTGGGGACTAGCGGGGGGACCTCCTACAATGAGCAGTTCTTC | CASSLGTSGGTSYNEQFF
TRBJ2-3 | TRBD2 | few | TRBV4-3 | TGCGCCAGCAGCCAAAATCCCGAGGGGACTAGCGGCACAGATACGCAGTATTTT | CASSQNPEGTSGTDTQYF
TRBJ2-1 | NA | NA | TRBV19 | TGTGCCAGTACCCAAGGGGTTACGGGCAATGAGCAGTTCTTC | CASTQGVTGNEQFF
TRBJ2-7 | NA | NA | TRBV7-9 | TGTGCCAGCAGCTCCTGGACTGATGACCTCTACGAGCAGTACTTC | CASSSWTDDLYEQYF
TRBJ2-1 | TRBD1 | few | TRBV27 | TGTGCCAGCCTCAACCTACAGGGGGCGGCCAATGAGCAGTTCTTC | CASLNLQGAANEQFF
TRBJ2-7 | TRBD2 | NA | TRBV28 | TGTGCCAGCAGGCCCCTCGGGGGGTTCTACGAGCAGTACTTC | CASRPLGGFYEQYF
TRBJ2-7 | NA | NA | TRBV6-5 | TGTGCCAGCAGTTACTCGTACAGGGTAGGAGAGCAGTACTTC | CASSYSYRVGEQYF
TRBJ2-7 | TRBD1 | NA | TRBV29-1 | TGCAGCGTTGGCAAGGGACAGGGGATAGGACACGAGCAGTACTTC | CSVGKGQGIGHEQYF
TRBJ2-7 | NA | NA | TRBV7-2 | TGTGCCAGCAGCTTAGCTGTGATTAGTGAGCAGTACTTC | CASSLAVISEQYF